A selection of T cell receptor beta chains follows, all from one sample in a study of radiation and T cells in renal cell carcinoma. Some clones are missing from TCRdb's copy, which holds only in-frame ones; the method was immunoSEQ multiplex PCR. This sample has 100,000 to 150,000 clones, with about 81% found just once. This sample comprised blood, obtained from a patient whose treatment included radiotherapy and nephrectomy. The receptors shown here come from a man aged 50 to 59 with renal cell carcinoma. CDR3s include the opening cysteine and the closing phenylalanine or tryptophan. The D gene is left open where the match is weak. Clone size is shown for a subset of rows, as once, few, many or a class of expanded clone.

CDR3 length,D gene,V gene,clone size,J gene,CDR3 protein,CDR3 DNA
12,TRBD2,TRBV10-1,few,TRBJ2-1,CASSSTGGEQFF,TGCGCCAGCAGTTCGACGGGGGGTGAGCAGTTCTTC
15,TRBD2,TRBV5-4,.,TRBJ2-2,CASSLAGVNTGELFF,TGTGCCAGCAGCCTAGCGGGAGTAAACACCGGGGAGCTGTTTTTT
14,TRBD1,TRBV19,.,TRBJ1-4,CASRGQGALEKLFF,TGTGCCAGTAGGGGACAGGGGGCGCTTGAAAAACTGTTTTTT
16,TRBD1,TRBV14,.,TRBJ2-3,CASSQEGTGLKDTQYF,TGTGCCAGCAGCCAAGAAGGGACAGGGCTTAAAGATACGCAGTATTTT
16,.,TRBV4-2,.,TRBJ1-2,CASSQEGNGPNYGYTF,TGTGCCAGCAGCCAAGAGGGAAACGGACCAAACTATGGCTACACCTTC
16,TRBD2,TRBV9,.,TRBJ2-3,CASSGGSGRISDTQYF,TGTGCCAGCAGCGGGGGGAGCGGGAGGATCTCAGATACGCAGTATTTT
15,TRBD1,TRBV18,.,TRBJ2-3,CASSPRTGRADTQYF,TGTGCCAGCTCACCACGGACAGGGAGAGCAGATACGCAGTATTTT
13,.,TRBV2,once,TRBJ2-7,CASSEGSNYEQYF,TGTGCCAGCAGTGAAGGGTCCAACTACGAGCAGTACTTC
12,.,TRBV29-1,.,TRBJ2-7,CSVDGESYEQYF,TGCAGCGTTGATGGTGAGTCCTACGAGCAGTACTTC
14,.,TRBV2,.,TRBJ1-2,CASSEASGGYGYTF,TGTGCCAGCAGTGAAGCGTCTGGCGGTTATGGCTACACCTTC
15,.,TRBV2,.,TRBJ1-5,CASSEGAYSNQPQHF,TGTGCCAGCAGTGAAGGGGCCTATAGCAATCAGCCCCAGCATTTT
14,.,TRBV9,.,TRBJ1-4,CASSLATGNEKLFF,TGTGCCAGCAGCTTAGCGACCGGTAATGAAAAACTGTTTTTT
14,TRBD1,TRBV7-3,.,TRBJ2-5,CASSRRTGKETQYF,TGTGCCAGCAGCCGTAGGACAGGGAAAGAGACCCAGTACTTC
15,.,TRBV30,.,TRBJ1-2,CAWTPVGGLGDGYTF,TGTGCCTGGACCCCGGTTGGGGGACTGGGGGATGGCTACACCTTC
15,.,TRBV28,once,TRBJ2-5,CASSSHPSGGGTQYF,TGTGCCAGCAGTTCCCACCCCTCAGGGGGGGGGACCCAGTACTTC
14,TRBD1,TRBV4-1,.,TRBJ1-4,CASSRGPNGEKLFF,TGCGCCAGCAGCAGGGGGCCTAATGGTGAAAAACTGTTTTTT
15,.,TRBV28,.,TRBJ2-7,CASSTPHSSSYEQYF,TGTGCCAGCAGTACGCCACACAGCAGCTCCTACGAGCAGTACTTC
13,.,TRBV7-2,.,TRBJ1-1,CASSLNGYTEAFF,TGTGCCAGCAGCTTAAATGGTTACACTGAAGCTTTCTTT
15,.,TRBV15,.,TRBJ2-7,CATSSPRENRYEQYF,TGTGCCACCAGCTCCCCCCGGGAGAATCGCTACGAGCAGTACTTC
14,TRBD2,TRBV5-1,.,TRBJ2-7,CASSETGGPYEQYF,TGCGCCAGCAGCGAAACGGGGGGGCCCTACGAGCAGTACTTC
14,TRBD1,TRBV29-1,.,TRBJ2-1,CSVGSGQLYNEQFF,TGCAGCGTGGGGTCGGGACAGCTTTACAATGAGCAGTTCTTC
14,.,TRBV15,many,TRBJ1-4,CATSRKGSNEKLFF,TGTGCCACCAGCAGAAAGGGGTCTAATGAAAAACTGTTTTTT
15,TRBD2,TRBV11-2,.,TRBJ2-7,CASSFAGVSSGEQYF,TGTGCCAGCAGCTTCGCGGGAGTGTCGTCGGGTGAGCAGTACTTC
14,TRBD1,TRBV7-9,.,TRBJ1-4,CASSQWGQLEKLFF,TGTGCCAGCAGCCAGTGGGGACAGCTTGAAAAACTGTTTTTT
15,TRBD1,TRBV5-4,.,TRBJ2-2,CASSLGGQGAGELFF,TGTGCCAGCAGCCTTGGGGGACAGGGGGCCGGGGAGCTGTTTTTT
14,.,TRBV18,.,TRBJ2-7,CASSLAGTLYEQYF,TGTGCCAGCTCACTGGCCGGGACACTCTACGAGCAGTACTTC
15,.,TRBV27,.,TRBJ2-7,CASSFSGTPGYEQYF,TGTGCCAGCAGTTTTTCCGGGACTCCCGGCTACGAGCAGTACTTC
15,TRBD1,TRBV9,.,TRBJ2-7,CASSARDRASYEQYF,TGTGCCAGCAGCGCCCGGGACAGGGCCTCCTACGAGCAGTACTTC
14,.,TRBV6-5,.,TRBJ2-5,CASSYSADQETQYF,TGTGCCAGCAGTTACTCGGCGGACCAAGAGACCCAGTACTTC
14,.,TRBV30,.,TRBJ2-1,CAWREGVSYNEQFF,TGTGCCTGGAGGGAGGGGGTCTCCTACAATGAGCAGTTCTTC
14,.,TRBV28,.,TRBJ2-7,CASSLGLQLYEQYF,TGTGCCAGCAGTTTAGGACTACAATTGTACGAGCAGTACTTC
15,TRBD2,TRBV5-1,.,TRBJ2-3,CASSPPGGGTDTQYF,TGCGCCAGCAGCCCCCCGGGGGGAGGAACAGATACGCAGTATTTT
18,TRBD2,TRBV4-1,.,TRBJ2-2,CASSQGPLGRRIAGELFF,TGCGCCAGCAGCCAAGGACCCCTCGGGAGGAGGATAGCCGGGGAGCTGTTTTTT
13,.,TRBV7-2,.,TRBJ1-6,CASSFNVISPLHF,TGTGCCAGCAGCTTTAATGTGATTTCCCCCCTCCACTTT
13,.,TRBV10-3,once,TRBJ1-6,CAIKDRRNSPLHF,TGTGCCATCAAGGACAGACGGAATTCACCCCTCCACTTT
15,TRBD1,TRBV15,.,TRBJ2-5,CATSRGGQGWGTQYF,TGTGCCACCAGCAGAGGGGGACAGGGGTGGGGGACCCAGTACTTC
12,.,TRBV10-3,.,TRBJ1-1,CAISSMNTEAFF,TGTGCCATCAGTAGTATGAACACTGAAGCTTTCTTT
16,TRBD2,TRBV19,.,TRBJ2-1,CASSAAGVSYVGEQFF,TGTGCCAGTAGTGCAGCGGGAGTTAGTTATGTCGGTGAGCAGTTCTTC
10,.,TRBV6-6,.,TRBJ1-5,CAAGGEPQHF,TGTGCCGCGGGAGGAGAGCCCCAGCATTTT
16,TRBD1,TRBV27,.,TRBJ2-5,CASKRGAGGTGETQYF,TGTGCCAGCAAGCGAGGGGCAGGGGGCACGGGGGAGACCCAGTACTTC
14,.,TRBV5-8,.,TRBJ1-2,CASNLRTVNYGYTF,TGTGCCAGCAACCTCCGCACAGTCAACTATGGCTACACCTTC
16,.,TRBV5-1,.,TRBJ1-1,CASSLSPVEGNTEAFF,TGCGCCAGCAGCCTATCCCCGGTGGAGGGGAACACTGAAGCTTTCTTT
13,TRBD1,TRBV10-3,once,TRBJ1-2,CAITPTGAYGYTF,TGTGCCATCACCCCGACAGGGGCCTATGGCTACACCTTC
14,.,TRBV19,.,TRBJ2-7,CASSLGATSYEQYF,TGTGCCAGTAGCCTAGGGGCAACTTCCTACGAGCAGTACTTC
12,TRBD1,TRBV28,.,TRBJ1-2,CASSTGGRGYTF,TGTGCCAGCAGTACAGGGGGACGCGGCTACACCTTC
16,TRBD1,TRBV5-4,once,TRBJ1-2,CASSPSGTGVNYGYTF,TGTGCCAGCAGCCCTTCCGGGACAGGCGTTAACTATGGCTACACCTTC
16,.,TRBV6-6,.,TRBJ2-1,CASSSRTTSSYNEQFF,TGTGCCAGCTCGAGCCGAACTACTAGCTCCTACAATGAGCAGTTCTTC
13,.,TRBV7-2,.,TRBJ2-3,CASSLGRPDTQYF,TGTGCCAGCAGCTTAGGACGTCCAGATACGCAGTATTTT
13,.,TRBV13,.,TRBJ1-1,CASSSDEGTEAFF,TGTGCCAGCAGCTCCGACGAGGGCACTGAAGCTTTCTTT
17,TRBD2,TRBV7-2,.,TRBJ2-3,CASSPSIGGRGADTQYF,TGTGCCAGCAGCCCTAGCATCGGAGGGCGGGGGGCAGATACGCAGTATTTT
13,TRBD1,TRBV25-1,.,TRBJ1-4,CASGGNGQGKLFF,TGTGCCAGCGGGGGGAATGGACAGGGAAAACTGTTTTTT
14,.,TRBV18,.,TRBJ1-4,CASARASTNEKLFF,TGTGCCAGCGCTCGGGCGTCAACTAATGAAAAACTGTTTTTT
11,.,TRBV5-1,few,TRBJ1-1,CASSRGAEAFF,TGCGCCAGCAGCCGTGGGGCTGAAGCTTTCTTT